This T cell receptor beta chain is drawn from a study of CD8 T cells in ankylosing spondylitis. Broader study findings: Some motif variants were previously reported in reactive arthritis synovial fluid and blood. A TCR beta motif of several highly homologous variants appeared characteristic of ankylosing spondylitis blood. Reported data indicate significant enrichment of disease-linked clones within matched ankylosing spondylitis synovial fluid.

CDR1 is MDHEN and CDR2 is SYDVKM in the germline V gene. CDR3 length equals 12 residues. Trimming shortened V by 6 bases and J by 9 bases, and 14 bases separated the two germline ends. This clonotype has at least ten counts. The antigen is not known. Scientists made TCR beta libraries using quantitative 5'-RACE with molecular barcodes. TCRdb called the 5' RACE reads again in MiXCR, with one record for every CDR3 protein. The sample includes about 92,000 distinct CDR3 sequences, around 9.4% of them seen just once. Source material: blood, either unsorted or a sorted T cell fraction (not recorded which). V usage is TRBV28 and J usage is TRBJ1-1; perhaps TRBD1 as D (6 bases). This receptor was identified in a male donor with ankylosing spondylitis or in good health (not recorded which). The CDR3 DNA is TGTGCCAGCAGGGAACCAGGGGTTAAAGCTTTCTTT. This encodes CASREPGVKAFF.